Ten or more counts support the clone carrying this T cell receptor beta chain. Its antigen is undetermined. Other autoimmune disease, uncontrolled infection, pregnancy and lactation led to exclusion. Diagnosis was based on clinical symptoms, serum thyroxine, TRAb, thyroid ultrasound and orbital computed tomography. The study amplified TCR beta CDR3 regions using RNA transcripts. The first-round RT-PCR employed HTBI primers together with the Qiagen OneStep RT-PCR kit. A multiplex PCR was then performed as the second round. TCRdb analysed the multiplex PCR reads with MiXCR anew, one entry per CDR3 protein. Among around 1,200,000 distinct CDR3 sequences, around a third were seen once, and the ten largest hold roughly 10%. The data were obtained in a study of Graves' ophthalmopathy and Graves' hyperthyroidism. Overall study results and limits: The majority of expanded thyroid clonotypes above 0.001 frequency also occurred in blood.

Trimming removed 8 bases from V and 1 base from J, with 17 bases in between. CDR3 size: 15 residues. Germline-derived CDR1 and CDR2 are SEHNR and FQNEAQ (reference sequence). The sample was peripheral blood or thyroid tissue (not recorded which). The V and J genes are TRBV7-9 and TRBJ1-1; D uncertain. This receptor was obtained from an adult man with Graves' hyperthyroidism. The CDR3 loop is CASDDADGSNTEAFF. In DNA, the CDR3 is TGTGCCAGCGACGACGCGGACGGTTCGAACACTGAAGCTTTCTTT.